This T cell receptor (beta chain) appears in the sequencing data of a study of cytomegalovirus exposure and HLA in healthy donors. On the study more broadly: Unique TCRs numbering around 80 million, obtained from HLA-typed donors, made up an early data release.

Use of 60 Vbeta and 13 Jbeta primers characterized the PCR. Sequenced by immunoSEQ multiplex PCR; TCRdb stores in-frame clones only, minus some. The sample includes roughly 100,000 clones, 60% to 85% seen only once; the top ten take over 4%. The CDR3 extends over 14 amino acids. Germline CDR1 and CDR2: SGHRS and YFSETQ. The trim removed 5 bases at V and 5 bases at J, leaving 4 bases unmatched. The sample taken for sequencing was PBMCs. This TCR came from a female donor in good health and CMV-seropositive. The chain links TRBV5-1 to TRBJ1-2, with 12 nucleotides matching TRBD1. The CDR3 region has the DNA TGCGCCAGCAGGGGGACAGGGGGCGTTTATGGCTACACCTTC. Translation gives CASRGTGGVYGYTF. Full variable domain (remainder filled in from reference TRBV5-1 and TRBJ1-2): KAGVTQTPRYLIKTRGQQVTLSCSPISGHRSVSWYQQTPGQGLQFLFEYFSETQRNKGNFPGRFSGRQFSNSRSEMNVSTLELGDSALYLCASRGTGGVYGYTFGSGTRLTVV.